These T cell receptor beta chains were read from a single sample in a study of blood T cell repertoires in COVID-19. Assay: immunoSEQ multiplex PCR; the TCRdb copy retains only in-frame clones and omits some. The repertoire holds approximately 220,000 clones, with 83% as singletons. The sample was PBMCs or T cells enriched from blood (not recorded which). The receptor source for this set is a woman aged 50 to 60 who had been exposed to COVID-19. Each CDR3 is given with its conserved first and last residue. D genes are given only for firm matches. Clone size is given for some rows only: seen once, a few or many times, or a class if the clone is expanded.

d_call j_call v_call clone_size cdr3_nt cdr3_aa
- TRBJ1-6 TRBV9 - TGTGCCAGCAGCGTAGAGCCAGGGAATTCACCCCTCCACTTT CASSVEPGNSPLHF
- TRBJ2-3 TRBV19 - TGTGCCAGTAGTATAGGACAGCACACAGATACGCAGTATTTT CASSIGQHTDTQYF
- TRBJ1-5 TRBV7-2 - TGTGCCAGCAGCCCCCGGGTCTCTGACTGGAATCAGCCCCAGCATTTT CASSPRVSDWNQPQHF
TRBD2 TRBJ2-5 TRBV3-1/TRBV3-2 - TGTGCCAGCAGCCACGATTACCGGTTAGCGGGGGCGGGAGAGACCCAGTACTTC CASSHDYRLAGAGETQYF
- TRBJ2-2 TRBV19 few TGTGCCAGTGGGGGGAAGTGGAACACCGGGGAGCTGTTTTTT CASGGKWNTGELFF
- TRBJ1-6 TRBV30 - TGTGCCTGGAGTGTAATGCGGGACGCTCGCCCCGTCTTT CAWSVMRDARPVF
- TRBJ2-3 TRBV19 - TGTGCCAGTAGTACCCTCTGGGGCAGCACAGATACGCAGTATTTT CASSTLWGSTDTQYF
TRBD1 TRBJ2-7 TRBV7-9 - TGTGCCAGCAGCCCAGGGACAGTAAACTACGAGCAGTACTTC CASSPGTVNYEQYF
TRBD1 TRBJ1-5 TRBV6-6 - TGTGCCAGCAACCAAGGGGGCACGACGCAGCCCCAGCATTTT CASNQGGTTQPQHF
- TRBJ1-4 TRBV18 - TGTGCCAGCTCCGCTAAAACTAATGAAAAACTGTTTTTT CASSAKTNEKLFF
TRBD2 TRBJ2-1 TRBV20-1 - TGCAGTGCTAGTCGGGTTAGCGGGGCGGCCTACAATGAGCAGTTCTTC CSASRVSGAAYNEQFF
TRBD1 TRBJ2-7 TRBV5-1 - TGCGCCAGCAGCTTGGGGGACAGGGGGTTCCGAAACCGTTGCGAGCAGTACTTC CASSLGDRGFRNRCEQYF
TRBD2 TRBJ2-3 TRBV7-9 - TGTGCCAGCAGCTCCCCCGGGACTAGCGCCCGCACAGATACGCAGTATTTT CASSSPGTSARTDTQYF
- TRBJ1-1 TRBV9 few TGTGCCAGCAGCGTAGGTCAAATGGGGGGGACTGAAGCTTTCTTT CASSVGQMGGTEAFF
TRBD2 TRBJ2-3 TRBV20-1 - TGCAGTGCTAGTGTCCGTCGAGCGGGGGAGGCAGATACGCAGTATTTT CSASVRRAGEADTQYF
- TRBJ1-6 TRBV5-1 - TGCGCCAGCAGCCAACGGACAGTTGATTTCCCAAATTCACCCCTCCACTTT CASSQRTVDFPNSPLHF
- TRBJ1-2 TRBV7-9 - TGTGCCAGCAGCCCATCGGGGGGGGAAGGCTACACCTTC CASSPSGGEGYTF
TRBD1 TRBJ2-2 TRBV25-1 once TGTGCCAGCAGCGCTCACAGGGGGACCGGGGAGCTGTTTTTT CASSAHRGTGELFF
TRBD1 TRBJ1-1 TRBV5-8 - TGTGCCAGCAGCTGGGGGGACAGGGACGAGGTTGAAGCTTTCTTT CASSWGDRDEVEAFF
- TRBJ1-2 TRBV6-5 once TGTGCCAGCAGGCAACCAGGGGCTGGCTATGGCTACACCTTC CASRQPGAGYGYTF
- TRBJ1-4 TRBV11-2 - TGTGCCAGCAGCATCGGAGGGTTCCCTTTGGAAAAACTGTTTTTT CASSIGGFPLEKLFF
- TRBJ1-1 TRBV18 - TGTGCCAGCTCACCAAGCTCTCGACGGCAAAGCGTTGAAGCTTTCTTT CASSPSSRRQSVEAFF
TRBD1 TRBJ1-2 TRBV27 - TGTGCCAGCAGTCTCGGGACAGAACCTTTCTATGGCTACACCTTC CASSLGTEPFYGYTF
- TRBJ1-1 TRBV21-1 - TGTGCCAGCACCTATCCCACTGAAGCTTTCTTT CASTYPTEAFF
TRBD1 TRBJ2-7 TRBV10-3 - TGTGCCATCAGTGGGCGGGACAGGGCGGAACAGTACTTC CAISGRDRAEQYF
- TRBJ2-1 TRBV2 - TGTGCCAGCACCCCAGGGGCTTGGAGGGGGGGATACAATGAGCAGTTCTTC CASTPGAWRGGYNEQFF
- TRBJ1-1 TRBV7-8 - TGTGCCAGCAGCTTAGAGGGGCCCACTGAAGCTTTCTTT CASSLEGPTEAFF
- TRBJ1-2 TRBV18 - TGTGCCAGCTCACCTGAGGGGGATGGCGCTGGCTACACCTTC CASSPEGDGAGYTF
- TRBJ1-3 TRBV5-1 few TGCGCCAGCAGCTTGTTCGACAGCTCCGCTGACTCTGGAAACACCATATATTTT CASSLFDSSADSGNTIYF